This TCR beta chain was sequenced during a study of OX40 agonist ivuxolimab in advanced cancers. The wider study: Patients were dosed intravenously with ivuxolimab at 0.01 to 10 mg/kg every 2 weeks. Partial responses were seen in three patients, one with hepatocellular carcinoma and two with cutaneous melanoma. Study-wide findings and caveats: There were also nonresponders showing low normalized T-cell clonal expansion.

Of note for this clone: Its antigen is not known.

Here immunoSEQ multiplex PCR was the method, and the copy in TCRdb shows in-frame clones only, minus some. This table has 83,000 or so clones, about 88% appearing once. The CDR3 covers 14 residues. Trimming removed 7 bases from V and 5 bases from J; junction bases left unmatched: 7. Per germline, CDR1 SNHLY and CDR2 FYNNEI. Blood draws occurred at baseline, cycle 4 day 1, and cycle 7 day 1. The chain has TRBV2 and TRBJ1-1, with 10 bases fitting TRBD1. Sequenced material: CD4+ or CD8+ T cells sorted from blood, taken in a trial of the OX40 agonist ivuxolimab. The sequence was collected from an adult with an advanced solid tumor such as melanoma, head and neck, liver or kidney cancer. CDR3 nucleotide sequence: TGTGCCAGCAAAGGGACAGGGGTTGTGACTGAAGCTTTCTTT. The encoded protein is CASKGTGVVTEAFF.